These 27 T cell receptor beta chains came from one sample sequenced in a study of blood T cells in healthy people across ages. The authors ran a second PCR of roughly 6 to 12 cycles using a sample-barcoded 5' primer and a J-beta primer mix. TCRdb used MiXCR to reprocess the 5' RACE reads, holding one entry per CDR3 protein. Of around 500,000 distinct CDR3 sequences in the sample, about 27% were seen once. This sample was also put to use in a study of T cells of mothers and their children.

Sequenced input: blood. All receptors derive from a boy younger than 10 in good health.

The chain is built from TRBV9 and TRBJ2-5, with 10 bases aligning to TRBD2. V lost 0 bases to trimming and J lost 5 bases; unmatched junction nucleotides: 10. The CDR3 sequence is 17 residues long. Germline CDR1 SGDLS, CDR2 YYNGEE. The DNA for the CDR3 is TGTGCCAGCAGCGTAGAATTTAGCGGGAGGCTGGAGGAGACCCAGTACTTC. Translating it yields CASSVEFSGRLEETQYF.

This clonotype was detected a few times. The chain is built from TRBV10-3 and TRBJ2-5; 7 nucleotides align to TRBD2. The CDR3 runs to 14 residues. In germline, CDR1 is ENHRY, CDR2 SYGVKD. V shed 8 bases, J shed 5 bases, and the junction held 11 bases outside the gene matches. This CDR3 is CAIAKTSRGETQYF. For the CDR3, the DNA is TGTGCCATCGCTAAGACTAGCCGTGGGGAGACCCAGTACTTC.

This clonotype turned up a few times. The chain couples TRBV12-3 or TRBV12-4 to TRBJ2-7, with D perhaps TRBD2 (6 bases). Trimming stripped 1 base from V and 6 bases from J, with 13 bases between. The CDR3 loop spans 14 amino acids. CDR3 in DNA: TGTGCCAGCAGTTTAGGAGGACTTAGCGGCGAGCAGTACTTC. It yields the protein CASSLGGLSGEQYF.

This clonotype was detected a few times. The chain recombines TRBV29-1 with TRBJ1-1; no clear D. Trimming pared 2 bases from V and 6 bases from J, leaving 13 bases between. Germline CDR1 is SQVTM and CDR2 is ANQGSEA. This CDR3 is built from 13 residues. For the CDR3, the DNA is TGCAGCGTTGAAAGGGAGACATTGTCTGAAGCTTTCTTT. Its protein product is CSVERETLSEAFF.

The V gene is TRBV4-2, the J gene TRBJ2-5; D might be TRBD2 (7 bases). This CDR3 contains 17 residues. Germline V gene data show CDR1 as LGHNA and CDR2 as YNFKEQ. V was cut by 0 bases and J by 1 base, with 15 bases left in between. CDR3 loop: CASSQELGRDTQETQYF. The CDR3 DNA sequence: TGTGCCAGCAGCCAAGAGTTGGGGAGGGACACCCAAGAGACCCAGTACTTC.

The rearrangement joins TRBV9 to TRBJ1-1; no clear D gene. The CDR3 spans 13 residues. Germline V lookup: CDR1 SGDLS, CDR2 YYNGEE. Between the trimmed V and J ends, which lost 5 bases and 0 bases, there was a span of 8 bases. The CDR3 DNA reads TGTGCCAGCAGTCGGGCGATGAACACTGAAGCTTTCTTT. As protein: CASSRAMNTEAFF.

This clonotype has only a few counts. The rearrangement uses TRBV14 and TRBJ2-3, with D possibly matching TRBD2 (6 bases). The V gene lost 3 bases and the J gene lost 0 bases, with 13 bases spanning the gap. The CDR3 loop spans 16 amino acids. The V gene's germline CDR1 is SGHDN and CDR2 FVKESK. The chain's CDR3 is CASSHIREASTDTQYF. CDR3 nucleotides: TGTGCCAGCAGCCATATCAGGGAGGCGAGCACAGATACGCAGTATTTT. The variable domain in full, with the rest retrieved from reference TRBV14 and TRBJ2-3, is EAGVTQFPSHSVIEKGQTVTLRCDPISGHDNLYWYRRVMGKEIKFLLHFVKESKQDESGMPNNRFLAERTGGTYSTLKVQPAELEDSGVYFCASSHIREASTDTQYFGPGTRLTVL.

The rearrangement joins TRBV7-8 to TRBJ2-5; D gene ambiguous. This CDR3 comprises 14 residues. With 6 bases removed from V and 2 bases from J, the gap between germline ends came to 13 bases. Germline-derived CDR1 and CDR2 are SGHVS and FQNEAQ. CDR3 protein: CASRRSRKQETQYF. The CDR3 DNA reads TGTGCCAGCAGGAGGAGCAGAAAACAAGAGACCCAGTACTTC.

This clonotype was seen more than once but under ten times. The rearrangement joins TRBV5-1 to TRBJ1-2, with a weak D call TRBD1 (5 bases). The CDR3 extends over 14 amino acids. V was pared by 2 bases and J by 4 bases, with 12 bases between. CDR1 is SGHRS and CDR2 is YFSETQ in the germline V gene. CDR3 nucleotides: TGCGCCAGCAGCTTCTCCGGGACTTCCTATGGCTACACCTTC. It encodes CASSFSGTSYGYTF.

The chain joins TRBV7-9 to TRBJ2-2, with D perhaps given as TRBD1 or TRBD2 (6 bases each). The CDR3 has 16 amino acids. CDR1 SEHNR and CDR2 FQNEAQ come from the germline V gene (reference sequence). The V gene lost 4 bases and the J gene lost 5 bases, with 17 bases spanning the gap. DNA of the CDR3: TGTGCCAGCAGCTCCCCGACAGGAGGGAGAACCGGGGAGCTGTTTTTT. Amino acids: CASSSPTGGRTGELFF.

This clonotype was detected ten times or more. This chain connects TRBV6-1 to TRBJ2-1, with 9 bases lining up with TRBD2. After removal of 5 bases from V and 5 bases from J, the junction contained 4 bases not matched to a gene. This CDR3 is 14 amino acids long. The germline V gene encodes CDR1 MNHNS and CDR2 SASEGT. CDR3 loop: CASSLAGVNNEQFF. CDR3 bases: TGTGCCAGCAGTTTAGCGGGAGTCAACAATGAGCAGTTCTTC.

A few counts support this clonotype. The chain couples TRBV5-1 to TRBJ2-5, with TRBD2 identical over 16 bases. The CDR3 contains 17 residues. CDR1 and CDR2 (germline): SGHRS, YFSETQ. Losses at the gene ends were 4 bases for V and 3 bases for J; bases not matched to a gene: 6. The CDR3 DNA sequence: TGCGCCAGCAGCAGGGGACTAGCGGGAGGGGGGGAAGAGACCCAGTACTTC. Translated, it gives CASSRGLAGGGEETQYF.

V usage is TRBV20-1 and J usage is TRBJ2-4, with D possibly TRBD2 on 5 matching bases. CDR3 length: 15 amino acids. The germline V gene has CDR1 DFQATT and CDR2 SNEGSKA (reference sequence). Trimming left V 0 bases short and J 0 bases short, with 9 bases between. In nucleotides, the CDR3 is TGCAGTGCTAGAGATCGGGGTTCAGCCAAAAACATTCAGTACTTC. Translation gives CSARDRGSAKNIQYF.

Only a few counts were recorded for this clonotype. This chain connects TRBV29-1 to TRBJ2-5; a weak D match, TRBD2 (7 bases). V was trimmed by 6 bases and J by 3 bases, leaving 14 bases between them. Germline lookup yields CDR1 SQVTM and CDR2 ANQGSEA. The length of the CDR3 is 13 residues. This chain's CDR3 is CSVGRTVKETQYF. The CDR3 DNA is TGCAGCGTCGGGAGGACAGTTAAAGAGACCCAGTACTTC. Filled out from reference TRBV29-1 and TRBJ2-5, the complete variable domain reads SAVISQKPSRDICQRGTSLTIQCQVDSQVTMMFWYRQQPGQSLTLIATANQGSEATYESGFVIDKFPISRPNLTFSTLTVSNMSPEDSSIYLCSVGRTVKETQYFGPGTRLLVL.

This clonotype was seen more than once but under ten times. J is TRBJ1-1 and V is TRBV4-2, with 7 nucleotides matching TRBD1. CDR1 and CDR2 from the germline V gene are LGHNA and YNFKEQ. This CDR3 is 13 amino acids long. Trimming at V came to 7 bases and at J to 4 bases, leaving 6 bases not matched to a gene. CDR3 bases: TGTGCCAGCAAGGGACAGACTGGCACTGAAGCTTTCTTT. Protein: CASKGQTGTEAFF.

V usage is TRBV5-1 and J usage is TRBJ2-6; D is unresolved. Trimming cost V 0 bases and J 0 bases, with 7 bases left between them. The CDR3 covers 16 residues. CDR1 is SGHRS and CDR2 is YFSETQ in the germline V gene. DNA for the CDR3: TGCGCCAGCAGCTTGGCACCCATCTCTGGGGCCAACGTCCTGACTTTC. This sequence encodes CASSLAPISGANVLTF.

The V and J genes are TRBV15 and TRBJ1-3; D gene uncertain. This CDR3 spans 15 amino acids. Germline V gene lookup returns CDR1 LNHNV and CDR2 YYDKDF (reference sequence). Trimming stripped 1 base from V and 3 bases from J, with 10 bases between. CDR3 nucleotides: TGTGCCACCAGCAGAGGACCCTACTTTGGAAACACCATATATTTT. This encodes CATSRGPYFGNTIYF. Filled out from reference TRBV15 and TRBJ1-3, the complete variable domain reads DAMVIQNPRYQVTQFGKPVTLSCSQTLNHNVMYWYQQKSSQAPKLLFHYYDKDFNNEADTPDNFQSRRPNTSFCFLDIRSPGLGDTAMYLCATSRGPYFGNTIYFGEGSWLTVV.

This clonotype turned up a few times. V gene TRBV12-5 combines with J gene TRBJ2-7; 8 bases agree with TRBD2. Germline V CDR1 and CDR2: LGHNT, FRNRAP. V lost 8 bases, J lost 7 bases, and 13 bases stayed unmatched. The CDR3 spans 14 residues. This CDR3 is CASSGGGGQVEQYF. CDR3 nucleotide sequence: TGTGCTAGTAGCGGTGGCGGGGGGCAGGTGGAGCAGTACTTC. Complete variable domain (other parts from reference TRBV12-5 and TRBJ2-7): DARVTQTPRHKVTEMGQEVTMRCQPILGHNTVFWYRQTMMQGLELLAYFRNRAPLDDSGMPKDRFSAEMPDATLATLKIQPSEPRDSAVYFCASSGGGGQVEQYFGPGTRLTVT.

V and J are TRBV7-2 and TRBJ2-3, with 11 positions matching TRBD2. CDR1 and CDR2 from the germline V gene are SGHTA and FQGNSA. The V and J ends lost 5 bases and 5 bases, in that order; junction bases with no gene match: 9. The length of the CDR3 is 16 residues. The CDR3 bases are TGTGCCAGCAGCCCCCTTCTAGCGGGAGGTGGAGATACGCAGTATTTT. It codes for CASSPLLAGGGDTQYF.

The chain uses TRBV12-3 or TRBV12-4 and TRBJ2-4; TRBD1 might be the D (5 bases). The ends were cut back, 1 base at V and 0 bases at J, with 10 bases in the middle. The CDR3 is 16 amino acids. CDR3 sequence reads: CASSLDRLLAKNIQYF. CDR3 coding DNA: TGTGCCAGCAGTTTAGACAGGCTCCTAGCCAAAAACATTCAGTACTTC.

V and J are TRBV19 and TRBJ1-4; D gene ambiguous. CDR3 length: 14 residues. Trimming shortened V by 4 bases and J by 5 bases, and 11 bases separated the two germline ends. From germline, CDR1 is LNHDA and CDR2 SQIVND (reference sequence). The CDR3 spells CASSKFGINEKLFF. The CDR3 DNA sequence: TGTGCCAGTAGTAAGTTTGGGATAAATGAAAAACTGTTTTTT.

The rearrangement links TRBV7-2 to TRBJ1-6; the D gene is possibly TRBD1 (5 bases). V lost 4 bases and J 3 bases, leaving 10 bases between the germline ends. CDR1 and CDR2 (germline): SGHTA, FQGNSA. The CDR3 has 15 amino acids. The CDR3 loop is CASSSEGNYNSPLHF. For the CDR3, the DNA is TGTGCCAGCAGCTCAGAGGGGAACTATAATTCACCCCTCCACTTT.

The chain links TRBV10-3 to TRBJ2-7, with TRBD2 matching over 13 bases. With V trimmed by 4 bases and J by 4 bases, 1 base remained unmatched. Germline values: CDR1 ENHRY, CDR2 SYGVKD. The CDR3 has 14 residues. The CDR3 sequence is CAISGTSGSYEQYF. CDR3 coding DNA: TGTGCCATCAGTGGGACTAGCGGGAGTTACGAGCAGTACTTC.

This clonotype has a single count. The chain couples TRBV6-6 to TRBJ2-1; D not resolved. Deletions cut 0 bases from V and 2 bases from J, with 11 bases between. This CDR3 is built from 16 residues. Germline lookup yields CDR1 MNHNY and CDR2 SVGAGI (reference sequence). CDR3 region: CASSYSSERPYNEQFF. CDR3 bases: TGTGCCAGCAGTTACTCGTCGGAGCGACCCTACAATGAGCAGTTCTTC.

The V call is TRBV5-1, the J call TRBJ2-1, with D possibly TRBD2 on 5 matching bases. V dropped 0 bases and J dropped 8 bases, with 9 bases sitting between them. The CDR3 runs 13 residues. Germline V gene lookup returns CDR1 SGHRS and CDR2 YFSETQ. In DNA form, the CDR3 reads TGCGCCAGCAGCTTGGCCCCCGGGGATGAGCAGTTCTTC. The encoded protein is CASSLAPGDEQFF. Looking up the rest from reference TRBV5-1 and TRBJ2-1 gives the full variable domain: KAGVTQTPRYLIKTRGQQVTLSCSPISGHRSVSWYQQTPGQGLQFLFEYFSETQRNKGNFPGRFSGRQFSNSRSEMNVSTLELGDSALYLCASSLAPGDEQFFGPGTRLTVL.

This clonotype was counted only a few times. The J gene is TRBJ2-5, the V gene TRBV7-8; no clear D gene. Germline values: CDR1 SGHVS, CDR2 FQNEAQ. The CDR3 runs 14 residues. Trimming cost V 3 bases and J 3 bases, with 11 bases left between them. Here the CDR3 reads CASSFLFRKETQYF. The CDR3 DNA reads TGTGCCAGCAGCTTCCTGTTCCGCAAAGAGACCCAGTACTTC.

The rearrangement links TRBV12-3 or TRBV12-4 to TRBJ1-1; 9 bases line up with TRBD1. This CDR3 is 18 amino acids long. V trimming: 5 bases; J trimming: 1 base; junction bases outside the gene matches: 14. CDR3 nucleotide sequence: TGTGCCAGCAGTCTCCTCCCGGGACAGGGTGGTTGGAACACTGAAGCTTTCTTT. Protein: CASSLLPGQGGWNTEAFF.